Below are 9 T cell receptor beta chains sequenced from a single sample in a study of cytomegalovirus exposure and HLA in healthy donors. PCR used 60 Vbeta primers and 13 Jbeta primers. This table comes from immunoSEQ multiplex PCR, and its TCRdb copy is limited to in-frame clones, with some not included. The sample has about 130,000 clones; 60% to 75% are singletons. Sequencing used PBMCs. These receptors were taken from a human donor in good health.

The rearrangement uses TRBV7-8 and TRBJ1-4; D remains ambiguous. Trimming pared 5 bases from V and 3 bases from J, leaving 19 bases between. CDR3 length equals 17 residues. Germline V lookup: CDR1 SGHVS, CDR2 FQNEAQ. The CDR3 protein is CASSPALNTDSNEKLFF. For the CDR3, the DNA is TGTGCCAGCAGCCCCGCCCTTAACACGGACTCTAATGAAAAACTGTTTTTT.

A few counts support this clone. V is TRBV6-1 and J is TRBJ1-3; weak D call: TRBD1 (6 bases). This CDR3 contains 15 residues. Trimming cost V 6 bases and J 0 bases, with 12 bases left between them. Germline CDR1 reads MNHNS; CDR2 reads SASEGT. The CDR3 region has the DNA TGTGCCAGCAGCGACAGGCGGAACTCTGGAAACACCATATATTTT. Translation gives CASSDRRNSGNTIYF.

The chain employs TRBV2 and TRBJ2-1; a possible D gene is TRBD2 (5 bases). V was shortened by 7 bases and J by 0 bases, with 13 bases between the two germline ends. The CDR3 spans 15 residues. Looked up from germline, CDR1 is SNHLY and CDR2 is FYNNEI. The CDR3 loop is CASTAGISSYNEQFF. The CDR3, as DNA: TGTGCCAGCACCGCCGGGATTAGCTCCTACAATGAGCAGTTCTTC. The whole variable domain, filled in from reference TRBV2 and TRBJ2-1, reads EPEVTQTPSHQVTQMGQEVILRCVPISNHLYFYWYRQILGQKVEFLVSFYNNEISEKSEIFDDQFSVERPDGSNFTLKIRSTKLEDSAMYFCASTAGISSYNEQFFGPGTRLTVL.

This clone appeared once. This rearrangement joins TRBV5-4 to TRBJ1-1; D is possibly TRBD1 (5 bases). V gave up 4 bases and J gave up 1 base, with 11 bases separating them. Germline loops: CDR1 SGHNT, CDR2 YYREEE (reference sequence). This CDR3 comprises 14 residues. The CDR3 spells CASSRGLPNTEAFF. In DNA, the CDR3 is TGTGCCAGCAGCAGGGGACTCCCGAACACTGAAGCTTTCTTT.

The chain links TRBV7-9 to TRBJ1-1; 8 nucleotides line up with TRBD1. The germline V gene encodes CDR1 SEHNR and CDR2 FQNEAQ (reference sequence). V dropped 10 bases and J dropped 0; count of bases not matched to a gene: 4. The CDR3 spans 13 residues. The chain's CDR3 is CATGTGMNTEAFF. The CDR3 nucleotides are TGTGCCACCGGGACAGGTATGAACACTGAAGCTTTCTTT.

The chain joins TRBV7-9 to TRBJ2-5; tentative D call: TRBD2 (5 bases). V lost 4 bases, J lost 5 bases, and 8 bases lay in between. Germline lookup yields CDR1 SEHNR and CDR2 FQNEAQ (reference sequence). This CDR3 is 12 amino acids long. In nucleotides, the CDR3 is TGTGCCAGCAGCTGGACTGGGGAGACCCAGTACTTC. Translating it yields CASSWTGETQYF.

The chain is built from TRBV18 and TRBJ2-5; 7 bases are a match to TRBD2. CDR1 and CDR2 (germline): KGHSH, LQKENI. The junction had 14 bases not matched to a gene; V was cut back by 4 bases and J by 6 bases. This CDR3 has 16 amino acids. Written as DNA, the CDR3 is TGTGCCAGCTCACAAAACCCCCAGGGAGGGAGGCAGACCCAGTACTTC. Translating it yields CASSQNPQGGRQTQYF.

This chain links TRBV19 with TRBJ1-5; 10 nucleotides match TRBD1. The V and J ends lost 0 bases and 5 bases, in that order; junction bases with no gene match: 4. The CDR3 sequence is 16 residues long. CDR1 and CDR2 (germline): LNHDA, SQIVND (reference sequence). In DNA, the CDR3 is TGTGCCAGTAGTATAGAAGGGGACAGGGGATATCAGCCCCAGCATTTT. Translation gives CASSIEGDRGYQPQHF.

This clone was recorded a few times. The J gene is TRBJ1-1, the V gene TRBV29-1; no definite D call. Per germline, CDR1 SQVTM and CDR2 ANQGSEA. This CDR3 comprises 12 residues. V lost 6 bases to trimming and J lost 0 bases, with 8 bases between them. CDR3: CSVKIMNTEAFF. CDR3 in DNA: TGCAGCGTAAAAATCATGAACACTGAAGCTTTCTTT.